This T cell receptor beta chain came from a study of blood T cell repertoires in COVID-19. Produced via immunoSEQ multiplex PCR; TCRdb's table is partial and in-frame only. This table has some 330,000 clones, under 85% appearing once. Germline V gene data show CDR1 as GTSNPN and CDR2 as SVGIG (reference sequence). Trimming cost V 1 base and J 9 bases; bases outside gene matches: 11. This CDR3 contains 14 residues. The chain couples TRBV30 to TRBJ1-2; 7 bases line up with TRBD1. The material sequenced was PBMCs or T cells enriched from blood (not recorded which). This TCR was sampled from a woman in her 50s who had recovered from COVID-19. CDR3 region: CAWSAPYQGDSYTF. CDR3 sequence (DNA): TGTGCCTGGAGTGCCCCCTACCAGGGGGATAGCTACACCTTC.